This T cell receptor beta chain was found in a study of blood T cell repertoires in COVID-19. This clone was picked up a small number of times. CDR1 and CDR2 from the germline V gene are SEHNR and FQNEAQ (reference sequence). Trimming cost V 5 bases and J 6 bases; bases outside gene matches: 8. The CDR3 is made up of 14 amino acids. The method was immunoSEQ multiplex PCR; TCRdb's version includes in-frame clones alone and lacks a portion of them. This table holds about 130,000 clones, about 91% found once. The sample was peripheral blood. The rearrangement links TRBV7-9 to TRBJ2-7; TRBD1 matches at 9 bases. This clonotype originated in a man in his fifties with acute or convalescent COVID-19. CDR3 loop: CASSRLGTGPEQYF. In DNA, the CDR3 is TGTGCCAGCAGCCGCCTCGGGACAGGGCCCGAGCAGTACTTC.